The 8 T cell receptor beta chains given below trace back to one sample, sequenced in a study of T cells after posttransplantation cyclophosphamide (dated by TCRdb to about 2016). The library was prepared using the immunoSEQ multiplex PCR assay. TCRdb limited this immuneACCESS table to in-frame rearrangements with V and J called. A share of clones is missing; checked studies link under half to unresolved V genes, and the rest is unexplained. For this sample the table gives 11,000 or so clones, of which roughly 96% were detected only once. The ten largest clones represent approximately 0.3% of the sample. Sequenced material: naive CD8+ T cells sorted from PBMCs. These receptors came from a man younger than 45 in good health and a related stem cell transplant donor.

The chain uses TRBV5-5 and TRBJ2-7, with D perhaps TRBD2 (7 bases). CDR3 length: 15 amino acids. Trimming pared 4 bases from V and 2 bases from J, leaving 16 bases between. CDR1 and CDR2 from the germline V gene are SGHKS and YYEKEE (reference sequence). The CDR3 region is CASSPWGAGAYEQYF. Here the CDR3 DNA reads TGTGCCAGCAGCCCCTGGGGGGCGGGGGCCTACGAGCAGTACTTC.

The rearrangement uses TRBV5-6 and TRBJ1-5; D gene ambiguous. V was clipped by 0 bases and J by 3 bases, with 7 bases between them. The CDR3 spans 14 residues. Germline V gene lookup returns CDR1 SGHDT and CDR2 YYEEEE. CDR3 amino acids: CASSLAGYNQPQHF. For the CDR3, the DNA is TGTGCCAGCAGCTTGGCGGGTTACAATCAGCCCCAGCATTTT.

V usage is TRBV25-1 and J usage is TRBJ1-1; D uncertain. Per germline, CDR1 MGHDK and CDR2 SYGVNS. V lost 2 bases to trimming and J lost 6 bases, with 7 bases between them. This CDR3 contains 12 residues. The CDR3 sequence is CASSEGVAEAFF. The CDR3 nucleotides are TGTGCCAGCAGTGAAGGAGTCGCTGAAGCTTTCTTT.

The chain links TRBV5-6 to TRBJ1-1; D call uncertain. CDR1 SGHDT and CDR2 YYEEEE come from the germline V gene. There are 15 residues in the CDR3. The V gene lost 2 bases and the J gene lost 3 bases, with 14 bases spanning the gap. CDR3 amino acids: CASSFGLGDDTEAFF. As DNA, the CDR3 is TGTGCCAGCAGCTTTGGACTCGGGGATGACACTGAAGCTTTCTTT.

The V gene is TRBV7-9, the J gene TRBJ1-1; the match to TRBD1 covers 9 bases. CDR1 is SEHNR and CDR2 is FQNEAQ in the germline V gene (reference sequence). Trimming at V came to 7 bases and at J to 3 bases, leaving 15 bases not matched to a gene. The CDR3 is 17 residues long. In DNA form, the CDR3 reads TGTGCCAGCACCACTCGAGGACAGGGGAGAAGTTACACTGAAGCTTTCTTT. It translates to CASTTRGQGRSYTEAFF.

V and J are TRBV7-9 and TRBJ2-7; D gene uncertain. Germline assignment: CDR1 SEHNR and CDR2 FQNEAQ (reference sequence). The V end was cut by 3 bases, the J end by 6 bases, with 12 bases between. The CDR3 length is 13 residues. The CDR3 DNA reads as TGTGCCAGCAGCTTCCCCGAACTTACCGAGCAGTACTTC. This translates into CASSFPELTEQYF.

The chain recombines TRBV10-2 with TRBJ2-2, with 10 bases fitting TRBD1. This CDR3 region has 15 residues. Germline CDR1 and CDR2: WSHSY and SAAADI. V dropped 5 bases and J dropped 5; count of bases not matched to a gene: 5. CDR3 amino acids: CASSLDRGETGELFF. The CDR3 region has the DNA TGCGCCAGCAGTTTGGACAGGGGGGAGACCGGGGAGCTGTTTTTT.

The chain has TRBV27 and TRBJ2-1, with 8 bases aligning to TRBD2. V lost 5 bases, J lost 6 bases, and 9 bases stayed unmatched. The CDR3 length is 15 residues. The germline CDR1 and CDR2 sequences are MNHEY and SMNVEV (reference sequence). The CDR3 DNA reads as TGTGCCAGCAGTCCGACCGGGACTAGTAGCAATGAGCAGTTCTTC. It translates to CASSPTGTSSNEQFF.